A selection of T cell receptor delta chains follows, all from one sample in a study of delta chains in infants with herpesvirus infections. TCRdb repeated clone calling on the RT-PCR reads with CATT. This sample has about 1,500 delta-chain clones; just under 35% occur once, and the top ten carry 20%. Sequencing used peripheral blood, obtained at time point 1 of longitudinal follow-up. These receptors were taken from a human donor who was a Ugandan infant, either HIV-exposed or HIV-unexposed (not recorded which). Each CDR3 is given with its conserved first and last residue. The D gene is left open where the match is weak. Clone sizes are given selectively: once, few, many, or a class where the clone is expanded.

V	J	size	D	DNA	CDR3
TRAV23/DV6	TRDJ4	medium-sized	.	TGTGCCGTGGACATCTTCCTCCCTCCTCCCCACCCGCCTGCCCTACCCCTGATCTTT	CAVDIFLPPPHPPALPLIF
TRDV1	TRDJ1	few	TRDD2	TGTGCTCTTGGGGAACTTACCTTCCTAGTTAGGCACTCGAGGTACACCGATAAACTCATCTTT	CALGELTFLVRHSRYTDKLIF
TRDV1	TRDJ1	large	.	TGTGCTCTTGGGGATCCCCCCGGAGGCGATAAACTCATCTTT	CALGDPPGGDKLIF
TRDV1	TRDJ1	large	TRDD2	TGTGCTCTTGGGAACGGGCTTCTTCCTACCATTACTTCAGCCTTCCTTTACACCGATAAACTCATCTTT	CALGNGLLPTITSAFLYTDKLIF
TRDV1	TRDJ1	large	.	TGTGCTCTTGGGGAAGGGCCATCCTGGTGGGGCCCGTACACCGATAAACTCATCTTT	CALGEGPSWWGPYTDKLIF
TRDV2	TRDJ3	medium-sized	TRDD3	TGTGCCTGTGACGCTGTACTGGGGGATACCGGGGACACCCGACAGATGTTTTTC	CACDAVLGDTGDTRQMFF
TRDV1	TRDJ1	medium-sized	TRDD3	TGTGCTCTTGGGGAAAGGGCATTGGGGGATACGGAGGAGGCCACCGATAAACTCATCTTT	CALGERALGDTEEATDKLIF
TRDV1	TRDJ1	medium-sized	TRDD3	TGTGCTCTTGGGGACTGTCAGCTGGGGGTGGGGGACGATAAACTCATCTTT	CALGDCQLGVGDDKLIF
TRDV2	TRDJ3	few	.	TGTGCCTGTGACACCTGGGGGCCTTCCTGGGACACCCGACAGATGTTTTTC	CACDTWGPSWDTRQMFF
TRDV1	TRDJ1	medium-sized	TRDD3	TGTGCTCTTGGGGAACTAGGCCCCGTCCTGGGGGCTCGCACCGATAAACTCATCTTT	CALGELGPVLGARTDKLIF
TRDV1	TRDJ1	few	TRDD3	TGTGCTCTTGGGGAACGGTGCTGGGGGATAGACTGGAACACCGATAAACTCATCTTT	CALGERCWGIDWNTDKLIF
TRDV1	TRDJ1	.	TRDD3	TGTGCTCTTGGGGAACCGGATACTGGGGGTCACACCGATAAACTCATCTTT	CALGEPDTGGHTDKLIF
TRDV3	TRDJ1	large	TRDD3	TGTGCCTCCCCCGTTCCTACGTTAACTGGGGGATACACCGATAAACTCATCTTT	CASPVPTLTGGYTDKLIF
TRDV1	TRDJ1	few	TRDD3	TGTGCTCTTGGGGTCCCTGGTCCGAGGGGGTACTGGGGATGCCGCAAACTCATCTTT	CALGVPGPRGYWGCRKLIF
TRDV1	TRDJ3	medium-sized	TRDD3	TGTGCTCTTGGGGAACTTCCGATTTTACTGGGGGGCTCCTGGGACACCCGACAGATGTTTTTC	CALGELPILLGGSWDTRQMFF
TRDV1	TRDJ1	medium-sized	.	TGTGCTCTTGGGGAACAGGCATTCCTAAGCTTTAGACTCATCTTT	CALGEQAFLSFRLIF
TRDV1	TRDJ1	few	.	TGTGCTCTTGACCGAAAACCTTCCCCTCTCGATAAACTCATCTTT	CALDRKPSPLDKLIF
TRAV29/DV5	TRDJ1	.	TRDD2	TGTGCAGCAAGCGTCTTCCTACTTAACACTGGGAGACCAAACACCGATAAACTCATCTTT	CAASVFLLNTGRPNTDKLIF
TRDV2	TRDJ2	.	.	TGTGCCTGTGACAAGCGGGGTTCTAGGGTGACAGCACAACTCTTCTTT	CACDKRGSRVTAQLFF
TRDV2	TRDJ2	medium-sized	TRDD3	TGTGCCTGTGTCTCTATGGGGGATTTATCGACAGCACAACTCTTCTTT	CACVSMGDLSTAQLFF
TRDV1	TRDJ1	medium-sized	.	TGTGCTCTTGGGGAACTGAGCGCTGGGGCCCCTGGCGCACCCGATAAACTCATCTTT	CALGELSAGAPGAPDKLIF
TRDV1	TRDJ1	medium-sized	.	TGTGCTCTTGAAGAAGGTCCTTCCTTCGGTACTGGGGGTGATAAACTCATCTTT	CALEEGPSFGTGGDKLIF
TRDV1	TRDJ1	.	TRDD2	TGTGCTCTTGGGGAACGTGCCTTCCTACTGCCGTACACCGATAAACTCATCTTT	CALGERAFLLPYTDKLIF
TRDV1	TRDJ1	medium-sized	TRDD3	TGTGCTCTTGGGTGGGGGGATACGCGAGAGGGGACCGATAAACTCATCTTT	CALGWGDTREGTDKLIF
TRDV3	TRDJ1	large	TRDD3	TGTGCCACCGCCCAGTCACTGGGGGTACTCGATAAACTCATCTTT	CATAQSLGVLDKLIF
TRDV1	TRDJ1	few	.	TGTGCTCTTGGGGTGTCCTACGCGCTGGGGTCGATAAGAACCGATAAACTCATCTTT	CALGVSYALGSIRTDKLIF
TRDV2	TRDJ3	large	TRDD3	TGTGCCTGTGACACCGTACTGGGGGAAGGGGCAAGCTCCTGGGACACCCGACAGATGTTTTTC	CACDTVLGEGASSWDTRQMFF
TRDV1	TRDJ1	.	TRDD3	TGTGCTCTTGGGGACCCCACCTTTACTGGGGGATACAAGGGCACCGATAAACTCATCTTT	CALGDPTFTGGYKGTDKLIF
TRDV2	TRDJ2	medium-sized	TRDD3	TGTGCCTGTGACATACTGGGGGATACTTTGACAGCACAACTCTTCTTT	CACDILGDTLTAQLFF
TRDV2	TRDJ2	.	TRDD3	TGTGCCTGTGACACCTTGGGGGATACGACAGTACAACTCTTCTTT	CACDTLGDTTVQLFF
TRDV1	TRDJ1	.	.	TGTGCTCTTGGGGTTCTTCCCTTACGTACCTCATCTCCCATCTTGACGGTTAAACTCATCTTT	CALGVLPLRTSSPILTVKLIF
TRDV2	TRDJ2	large	TRDD3	TGTGCCTGTGACACGTTACTGGGGGATACATTGACAGCACAACTCTTCTTT	CACDTLLGDTLTAQLFF
TRDV1	TRDJ1	large	.	TGTGCTCTTGGGGAGCTCTACGGGGAGCAGTACACCGATAAACTCATCTTT	CALGELYGEQYTDKLIF
TRDV1	TRDJ1	few	.	TGTGCTCTTGGGGAAGAAAGAACCTACTATCCGGGGAACCTGTACACCGATAAACTCATCTTT	CALGEERTYYPGNLYTDKLIF
TRDV1	TRDJ2	few	.	TGTGCTCTTGGGAACCCTCCGATCAGGCTACTGGGCGGGCTTTTGACAGCACAACTCTTCTTT	CALGNPPIRLLGGLLTAQLFF
TRDV1	TRDJ1	large	.	TGTGCTCTTGGGGAATCCCTGAAAGGCTATAAACTCATCTTT	CALGESLKGYKLIF
TRDV1	TRDJ1	once	TRDD3	TGTGCTCTTGGGGAAAGGTATCCGCCTACTGGGGGATATCCCGATAAACTCATCTTT	CALGERYPPTGGYPDKLIF